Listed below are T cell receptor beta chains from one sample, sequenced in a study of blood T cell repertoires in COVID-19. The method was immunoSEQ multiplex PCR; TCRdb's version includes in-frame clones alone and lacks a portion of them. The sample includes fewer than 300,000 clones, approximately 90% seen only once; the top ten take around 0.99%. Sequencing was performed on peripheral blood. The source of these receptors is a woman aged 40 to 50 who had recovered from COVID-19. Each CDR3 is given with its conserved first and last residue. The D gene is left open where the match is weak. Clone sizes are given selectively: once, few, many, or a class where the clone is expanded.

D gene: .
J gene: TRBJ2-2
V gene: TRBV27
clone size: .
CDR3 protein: CASSLSPGMNTGELFF
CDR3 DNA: TGTGCCAGCAGTTTATCCCCAGGGATGAACACCGGGGAGCTGTTTTTT

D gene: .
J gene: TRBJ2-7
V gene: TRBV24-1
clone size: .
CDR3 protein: CATSEPGLRAYGQYF
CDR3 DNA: TGTGCCACCAGTGAACCAGGACTAAGGGCTTACGGGCAGTACTTC

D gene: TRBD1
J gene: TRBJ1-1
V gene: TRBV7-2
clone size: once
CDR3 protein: CASSWDRLNTEAFF
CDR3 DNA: TGTGCCAGCAGCTGGGACAGACTGAACACTGAAGCTTTCTTT

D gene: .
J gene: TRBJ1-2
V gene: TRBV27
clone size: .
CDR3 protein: CASSLSSGGGYTF
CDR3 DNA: TGTGCCAGCAGTTTATCCTCCGGGGGTGGCTACACCTTC

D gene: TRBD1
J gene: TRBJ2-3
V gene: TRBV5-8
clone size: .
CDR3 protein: CASSPGTGSTDTQYF
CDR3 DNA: TGTGCCAGCAGCCCCGGGACAGGAAGCACAGATACGCAGTATTTT

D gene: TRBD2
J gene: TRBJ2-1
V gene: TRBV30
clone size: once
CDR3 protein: CAWGRGVGNEQFF
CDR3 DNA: TGTGCCTGGGGGCGGGGGGTTGGCAATGAGCAGTTCTTC

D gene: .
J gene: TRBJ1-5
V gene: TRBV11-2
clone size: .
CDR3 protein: CASSLGTGGLSNQPQHF
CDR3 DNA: TGTGCCAGCAGCTTAGGAACGGGAGGGCTGAGCAATCAGCCCCAGCATTTT

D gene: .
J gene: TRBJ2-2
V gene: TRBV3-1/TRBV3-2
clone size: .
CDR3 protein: CASSPGGTGELFF
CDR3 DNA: TGTGCCAGCAGCCCCGGGGGCACCGGGGAGCTGTTTTTT

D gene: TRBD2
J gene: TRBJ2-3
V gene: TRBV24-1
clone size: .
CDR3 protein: CATETSGSTDTQYF
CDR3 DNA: TGTGCCACCGAGACTAGCGGTAGCACAGATACGCAGTATTTT

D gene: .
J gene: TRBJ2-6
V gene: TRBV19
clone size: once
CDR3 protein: CASTRDIGLSGANVLTF
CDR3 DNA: TGTGCCAGTACCCGGGACATCGGGCTGTCTGGGGCCAACGTCCTGACTTTC

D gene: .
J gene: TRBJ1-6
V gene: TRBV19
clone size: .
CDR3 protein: CASGDTSYNSPLHF
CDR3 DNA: TGTGCCAGTGGGGACACCTCCTATAATTCACCCCTCCACTTT

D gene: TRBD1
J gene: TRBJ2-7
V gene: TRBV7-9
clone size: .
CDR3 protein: CASSRQGLNYEQYF
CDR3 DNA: TGTGCCAGCTCCCGACAGGGGTTGAACTACGAGCAGTACTTC

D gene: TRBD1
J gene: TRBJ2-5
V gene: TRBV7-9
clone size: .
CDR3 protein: CASSLGGQNQETQYF
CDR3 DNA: TGTGCCAGCAGCTTAGGGGGACAGAACCAAGAGACCCAGTACTTC

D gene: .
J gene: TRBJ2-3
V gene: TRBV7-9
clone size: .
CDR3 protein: CASSLAEGNTQYF
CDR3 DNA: TGTGCCAGCAGCTTAGCGGAGGGGAATACGCAGTATTTT

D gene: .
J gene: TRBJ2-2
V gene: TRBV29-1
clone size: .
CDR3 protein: CSVWAREGAGELFF
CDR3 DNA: TGCAGCGTGTGGGCCCGCGAGGGGGCCGGGGAGCTGTTTTTT